This record covers a single TCR beta chain. The antigen is undetermined. The data were taken from a study of long-term antiretroviral therapy in people with HIV. On the study more broadly: Samples collected earliest predate the 2015 immediate-ART recommendation by about a decade. Study results and limitations: Those clones which expanded before ART made up the dominant part of the repertoire at all time points.

At survey level, the immunoSEQ assay was run in its v3.0 version. Method: immunoSEQ multiplex PCR; TCRdb's copy keeps in-frame clones and lacks some. The repertoire holds some 16,000 clones, over 65% seen once, with about a fifth in the top ten. The sequence was collected from a man aged 40-50 years with HIV. Here the sequenced sample was unsorted PBMCs, taken 2.1 years after starting antiretroviral therapy.

The chain's CDR3 is CASSYLWTGNTEAFF. Written as DNA, the CDR3 is TGTGCCAGCAGTTACTTATGGACAGGGAACACTGAAGCTTTCTTT. The chain recombines TRBV6-5 with TRBJ1-1, with 7 nucleotides matching TRBD1. Trimming removed 1 base from V and 1 base from J; junction bases left unmatched: 3. CDR3 length: 15 residues. Germline V CDR1 and CDR2: MNHEY, SVGAGI.